This T cell receptor beta chain was recorded in a study of vaccination effects on CD4 cells after COVID-19. Study as a whole: Two-dose BNT162b2 or mRNA-1273 vaccination was given to participants.

The CDR3 totals 15 residues. CDR1 MNHEY and CDR2 SVGAGI come from the germline V gene. Trimming took off 8 bases at V and 0 bases at J, with 14 bases between the two ends. With regard to this clone: Antigen unknown.

Sequencing was performed with immunoSEQ multiplex PCR; in TCRdb, only in-frame clones are kept and a portion is missing. The repertoire holds some 40,000 clones, with about 78% as singletons. With the ViraFEST assay, the study expanded antigen-specific CD4+ T cells using viral peptide pools, then sequenced them. With approximately 9 days of culture completed, CD4+ T cells were isolated. The person was diagnosed with PCR-confirmed SARS-CoV-2 infection between March and December 2020. Study findings and constraints: In the late period after vaccination, infection- and vaccine-induced clones contracted markedly.

The receptor's source is a human donor who had a prior SARS-CoV-2 infection. Sequencing was performed on CD4+ T cells from PBMCs cultured with HCoV-NL63 spike peptides, taken before COVID-19 vaccination. The V gene is TRBV6-5, the J gene TRBJ1-5; maybe TRBD1 (5 bases). CDR3 nucleotide sequence: TGTGCCAGCCACACGGGGGTAAATAGCAATCAGCCCCAGCATTTT. Translation: CASHTGVNSNQPQHF.